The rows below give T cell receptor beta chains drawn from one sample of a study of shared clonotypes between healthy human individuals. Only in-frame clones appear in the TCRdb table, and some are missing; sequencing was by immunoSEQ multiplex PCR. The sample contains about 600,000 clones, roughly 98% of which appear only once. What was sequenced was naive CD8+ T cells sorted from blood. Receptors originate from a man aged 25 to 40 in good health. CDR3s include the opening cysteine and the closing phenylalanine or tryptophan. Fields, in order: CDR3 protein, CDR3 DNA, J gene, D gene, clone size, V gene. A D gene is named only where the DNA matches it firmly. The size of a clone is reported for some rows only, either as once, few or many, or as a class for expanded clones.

CDR3: CAISDPDRSQETQYF; DNA: TGTGCCATCAGTGACCCAGACAGGAGCCAAGAGACCCAGTACTTC; J: TRBJ2-5; D: NA; size: NA; V: TRBV10-3
CDR3: CASSLAGDRLFF; DNA: TGTGCCAGCAGCTTAGCGGGGGACAGACTGTTTTTT; J: TRBJ1-4; D: TRBD1; size: NA; V: TRBV11-2
CDR3: CASTAGQGNYNEQFF; DNA: TGTGCCAGCACCGCGGGACAGGGAAACTACAATGAGCAGTTCTTC; J: TRBJ2-1; D: TRBD1; size: NA; V: TRBV27
CDR3: CASSLSSGTYEQYF; DNA: TGTGCCAGCAGCTTGTCCAGCGGAACCTACGAGCAGTACTTC; J: TRBJ2-7; D: NA; size: NA; V: TRBV7-9
CDR3: CASSEAGTGFYEQYF; DNA: TGTGCCAGCAGTGAGGCCGGGACAGGGTTCTACGAGCAGTACTTC; J: TRBJ2-7; D: TRBD1; size: NA; V: TRBV27
CDR3: CASSYGPQEMIEQYF; DNA: TGTGCCAGCAGTTACGGCCCCCAGGAGATGATCGAGCAGTACTTC; J: TRBJ2-7; D: NA; size: NA; V: TRBV6-5
CDR3: CSVEEVGLGEKLFF; DNA: TGCAGCGTTGAAGAGGTAGGGTTAGGCGAAAAACTGTTTTTT; J: TRBJ1-4; D: NA; size: NA; V: TRBV29-1
CDR3: CASTLHLGTGLNSGNTIYF; DNA: TGTGCCAGCACCTTACACCTAGGGACAGGGCTAAACTCTGGAAACACCATATATTTT; J: TRBJ1-3; D: TRBD1; size: once; V: TRBV5-6
CDR3: CASSSRQVLTYEQYF; DNA: TGTGCCAGCAGTTCCCGACAGGTGCTCACCTACGAGCAGTACTTC; J: TRBJ2-7; D: NA; size: once; V: TRBV6-5
CDR3: CASSPSWTRSTDTQYF; DNA: TGTGCCAGCTCACCAAGCTGGACGCGGAGCACAGATACGCAGTATTTT; J: TRBJ2-3; D: NA; size: NA; V: TRBV18
CDR3: CASSPLGSSSYNEQFF; DNA: TGCGCCAGCAGCCCCCTGGGGAGCAGCTCCTACAATGAGCAGTTCTTC; J: TRBJ2-1; D: NA; size: NA; V: TRBV4-1
CDR3: CASSQEQFRGSSYEQYF; DNA: TGTGCCAGCAGCCAAGAGCAGTTCAGGGGGAGCTCCTACGAGCAGTACTTC; J: TRBJ2-7; D: TRBD1; size: NA; V: TRBV4-2
CDR3: CASSEVGGGRGSGNTIYF; DNA: TGTGCCAGCAGTGAAGTTGGGGGGGGCAGGGGATCCGGAAACACCATATATTTT; J: TRBJ1-3; D: NA; size: NA; V: TRBV6-1
CDR3: CASSLSGGQNYEQYF; DNA: TGTGCCAGCAGCTTGTCCGGAGGACAGAACTACGAGCAGTACTTC; J: TRBJ2-7; D: NA; size: NA; V: TRBV5-4
CDR3: CALPTVISNEQFF; DNA: TGTGCCCTTCCCACCGTAATATCCAATGAGCAGTTCTTC; J: TRBJ2-1; D: NA; size: NA; V: TRBV5-6
CDR3: CASSLGGGPKYEQYF; DNA: TGTGCCAGCAGCTTAGGTGGGGGCCCCAAGTACGAGCAGTACTTC; J: TRBJ2-7; D: NA; size: NA; V: TRBV7-9
CDR3: CASSFTGEAYEQYF; DNA: TGCGCCAGCAGCTTTACAGGGGAAGCCTACGAGCAGTACTTC; J: TRBJ2-7; D: TRBD1; size: NA; V: TRBV5-1
CDR3: CASSQRDYHQETQYF; DNA: TGTGCCAGCAGCCAACGGGACTACCACCAAGAGACCCAGTACTTC; J: TRBJ2-5; D: TRBD2; size: NA; V: TRBV7-7
CDR3: CSVEMVTEAFF; DNA: TGCAGCGTTGAAATGGTCACTGAAGCTTTCTTT; J: TRBJ1-1; D: NA; size: NA; V: TRBV29-1
CDR3: CASSLDGVAETQYF; DNA: TGTGCCAGCAGCTTAGATGGGGTTGCAGAGACCCAGTACTTC; J: TRBJ2-5; D: NA; size: NA; V: TRBV7-9
CDR3: CASSLVGFEQYF; DNA: TGTGCCAGCAGCTTGGTAGGTTTCGAGCAGTACTTC; J: TRBJ2-7; D: NA; size: NA; V: TRBV5-5
CDR3: CASSYVRVRGADTQYF; DNA: TGTGCCAGCAGTTACGTCAGGGTCAGGGGTGCAGATACGCAGTATTTT; J: TRBJ2-3; D: NA; size: NA; V: TRBV6-5
CDR3: CASTPISRKTQYF; DNA: TGTGCCAGCACCCCAATCTCGAGAAAGACCCAGTACTTC; J: TRBJ2-5; D: NA; size: NA; V: TRBV7-9
CDR3: CASSYLGYSQGQYF; DNA: TGTGCCAGCAGTTACCTCGGTTACAGTCAAGGGCAGTACTTC; J: TRBJ2-5; D: NA; size: NA; V: TRBV6-5
CDR3: CASSPRTSGNEQYF; DNA: TGTGCCAGCAGCCCCCGGACTAGCGGGAACGAGCAGTACTTC; J: TRBJ2-7; D: TRBD2; size: NA; V: TRBV9
CDR3: CASSSDSSSYNEQFF; DNA: TGCGCCAGCAGCTCGGACTCGAGCTCCTACAATGAGCAGTTCTTC; J: TRBJ2-1; D: NA; size: NA; V: TRBV4-3
CDR3: CASSPGPETQYF; DNA: TGTGCCAGCAGTCCCGGGCCGGAGACCCAGTACTTC; J: TRBJ2-5; D: NA; size: NA; V: TRBV6-5
CDR3: CASSMTQLASEQFF; DNA: TGTGCCAGTAGTATGACGCAGTTGGCGAGTGAGCAGTTCTTC; J: TRBJ2-1; D: NA; size: NA; V: TRBV19
CDR3: CASSELWGANYGYTF; DNA: TGTGCCAGCAGTGAACTATGGGGAGCTAACTATGGCTACACCTTC; J: TRBJ1-2; D: NA; size: once; V: TRBV2
CDR3: CASSQGTGNRETQYF; DNA: TGCGCCAGCAGCCAGGGAACGGGTAACAGGGAGACCCAGTACTTC; J: TRBJ2-5; D: NA; size: NA; V: TRBV4-3
CDR3: CASSHPSSPLNEQYF; DNA: TGTGCCAGCAGCCACCCGAGCAGTCCATTGAACGAGCAGTACTTC; J: TRBJ2-7; D: NA; size: once; V: TRBV7-9
CDR3: CASSVRTGQAYYEQYF; DNA: TGTGCCAGCAGCGTCCGAACAGGACAGGCATATTACGAGCAGTACTTC; J: TRBJ2-7; D: TRBD1; size: NA; V: TRBV5-5
CDR3: CASSANNEQFF; DNA: TGTGCCAGCAGTGCCAACAATGAGCAGTTCTTC; J: TRBJ2-1; D: NA; size: NA; V: TRBV27
CDR3: CASSPGQGVAYEQYF; DNA: TGTGCCAGCAGCCCTGGACAGGGGGTTGCCTACGAGCAGTACTTC; J: TRBJ2-7; D: TRBD1; size: NA; V: TRBV14
CDR3: CASRNLQDTQYF; DNA: TGTGCCAGCAGGAATCTGCAAGATACGCAGTATTTT; J: TRBJ2-3; D: NA; size: NA; V: TRBV28
CDR3: CASSESLQGARETQYF; DNA: TGTGCCAGCAGTGAATCCTTACAGGGGGCAAGAGAGACCCAGTACTTC; J: TRBJ2-5; D: TRBD1; size: NA; V: TRBV25-1
CDR3: CASSHRLVYEQYF; DNA: TGTGCCAGCAGCCACCGCTTGGTATACGAGCAGTACTTC; J: TRBJ2-7; D: NA; size: NA; V: TRBV28
CDR3: CASSQEIGVTNEKLFF; DNA: TGTGCCAGCAGCCAAGAAATAGGGGTGACTAATGAAAAACTGTTTTTT; J: TRBJ1-4; D: NA; size: NA; V: TRBV4-2
CDR3: CASSPLPGDGRASYEQFF; DNA: TGTGCCAGCAGCCCCTTACCGGGGGATGGGAGGGCCAGCTATGAGCAGTTCTTC; J: TRBJ2-1; D: TRBD2; size: NA; V: TRBV11-2
CDR3: CATSYRITGELFF; DNA: TGTGCCACCTCTTACAGGATCACCGGGGAGCTGTTTTTT; J: TRBJ2-2; D: NA; size: NA; V: TRBV15
CDR3: CASSVDQEDEQFF; DNA: TGCGCCAGCAGCGTCGACCAGGAGGATGAGCAGTTCTTC; J: TRBJ2-1; D: NA; size: NA; V: TRBV5-1
CDR3: CASTWTSVSGANVLTF; DNA: TGTGCCAGCACCTGGACATCCGTCAGTGGGGCCAACGTCCTGACTTTC; J: TRBJ2-6; D: NA; size: NA; V: TRBV2
CDR3: CASSRADTQYF; DNA: TGTGCCAGCTCCCGCGCAGATACGCAGTATTTT; J: TRBJ2-3; D: NA; size: NA; V: TRBV18
CDR3: CASSPPGTAPYEQYF; DNA: TGTGCCAGCTCACCACCGGGGACAGCCCCCTACGAGCAGTACTTC; J: TRBJ2-7; D: TRBD1; size: once; V: TRBV18
CDR3: CASSRYSSGGDYGYTF; DNA: TGTGCCAGCAGCCGATACTCGTCAGGGGGCGACTATGGCTACACCTTC; J: TRBJ1-2; D: TRBD1; size: NA; V: TRBV27
CDR3: CASRSTDRFPNTGELFF; DNA: TGTGCCAGCAGATCCACCGACAGGTTTCCGAACACCGGGGAGCTGTTTTTT; J: TRBJ2-2; D: NA; size: NA; V: TRBV7-9
CDR3: CASSPYPPRGPLNTEAFF; DNA: TGTGCCAGCAGTCCCTACCCCCCAAGGGGGCCCCTGAACACTGAAGCTTTCTTT; J: TRBJ1-1; D: TRBD1; size: NA; V: TRBV28
CDR3: CSVDLGAGETQYF; DNA: TGCAGCGTTGACCTCGGGGCGGGGGAGACCCAGTACTTC; J: TRBJ2-5; D: NA; size: NA; V: TRBV29-1
CDR3: CASSLVEALAGVTDTQYF; DNA: TGTGCCAGCAGCTTAGTGGAAGCGCTAGCGGGAGTCACAGATACGCAGTATTTT; J: TRBJ2-3; D: TRBD2; size: NA; V: TRBV7-8
CDR3: CAINSGTGDGDEQFF; DNA: TGTGCCATCAACTCCGGGACAGGAGATGGAGATGAGCAGTTCTTC; J: TRBJ2-1; D: TRBD1; size: NA; V: TRBV10-3
CDR3: CASSLERTPNTDTQYF; DNA: TGCGCCAGCAGCTTGGAGCGGACCCCAAACACAGATACGCAGTATTTT; J: TRBJ2-3; D: NA; size: NA; V: TRBV5-1
CDR3: CASTELQGLAGGPQETQYF; DNA: TGTGCCAGCACCGAACTTCAGGGGTTGGCGGGAGGGCCGCAAGAGACCCAGTACTTC; J: TRBJ2-5; D: TRBD2; size: NA; V: TRBV7-9
CDR3: CASKGEQYF; DNA: TGTGCCAGCAAAGGCGAGCAGTACTTC; J: TRBJ2-7; D: NA; size: NA; V: TRBV9